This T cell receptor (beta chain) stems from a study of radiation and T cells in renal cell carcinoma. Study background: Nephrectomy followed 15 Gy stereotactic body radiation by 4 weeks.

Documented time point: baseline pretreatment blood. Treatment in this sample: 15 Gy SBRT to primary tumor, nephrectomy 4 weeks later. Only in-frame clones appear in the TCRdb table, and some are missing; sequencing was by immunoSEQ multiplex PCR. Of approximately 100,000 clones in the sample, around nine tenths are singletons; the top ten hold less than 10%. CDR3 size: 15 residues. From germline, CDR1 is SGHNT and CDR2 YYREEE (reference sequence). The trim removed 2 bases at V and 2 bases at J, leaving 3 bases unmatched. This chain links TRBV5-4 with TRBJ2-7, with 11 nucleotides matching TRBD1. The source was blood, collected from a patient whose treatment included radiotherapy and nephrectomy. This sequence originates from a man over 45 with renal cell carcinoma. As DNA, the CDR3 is TGTGCCAGCAGCTTTTGGGACAGGGGGACCTACGAGCAGTACTTC. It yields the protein CASSFWDRGTYEQYF.